These T cell receptor beta chains were read from a single sample in a study of low-dose radiotherapy and immunotherapy resistance in tumors. TCRdb recomputed calls from the reads with MiXCR, one row per CDR3 protein. The sample includes some 100,000 distinct CDR3 sequences, 20% to 25% of them seen just once. Sequenced material: PBMCs, taken after low-dose radiotherapy plus immunotherapy. The origin of the receptors is a female donor with ovarian cancer. Both conserved end residues are part of each CDR3. A D gene is named only where the DNA matches it firmly. Not all rows give a size; the values are once, few, many and, for expanded clones, a class.

D,size,J,V,CDR3,DNA
NA,many,TRBJ2-3,TRBV5-5,CASNRREGADTQYF,TGTGCCAGCAACCGTCGGGAAGGGGCAGATACGCAGTATTTT
TRBD2,many,TRBJ2-1,TRBV24-1,CATSLAGVGNEQFF,TGTGCCACCAGTCTCGCGGGAGTGGGAAATGAGCAGTTCTTC
NA,few,TRBJ1-1,TRBV5-6,CASSLGGSTEAFF,TGTGCCAGCAGCTTGGGCGGTTCCACTGAAGCTTTCTTT
NA,many,TRBJ2-1,TRBV11-1,CASRQSSNEQFF,TGTGCCAGCAGACAGAGCTCGAATGAGCAGTTCTTC
TRBD2,many,TRBJ2-2,TRBV5-4,CASSFGGSATGELFF,TGTGCCAGCAGCTTCGGCGGGAGCGCCACCGGGGAGCTGTTTTTT
TRBD1,many,TRBJ2-5,TRBV7-2,CASSAPGTASETQYF,TGTGCCAGCAGCGCCCCCGGGACAGCCTCAGAGACCCAGTACTTC
TRBD2,many,TRBJ2-1,TRBV7-2,CASSFYIAGSSYNEQFF,TGTGCCAGCAGCTTCTATATAGCGGGGAGCTCCTACAATGAGCAGTTCTTC
NA,many,TRBJ2-3,TRBV28,CASSLPPHRVGTDTQYF,TGTGCCAGCAGTTTACCGCCTCACAGGGTAGGCACAGATACGCAGTATTTT
NA,many,TRBJ2-5,TRBV12-2,CASRLGEASGQQETQYF,TGTGCAAGTCGCTTAGGGGAGGCTAGCGGGCAACAAGAGACCCAGTACTTC
NA,many,TRBJ1-2,TRBV7-9,CASSQRGGLGGYTF,TGTGCCAGCAGCCAACGGGGGGGGCTAGGTGGCTACACCTTC
TRBD1,many,TRBJ2-1,TRBV6-1,CASSDPGTGDEFF,TGTGCCAGCAGTGACCCCGGGACAGGGGATGAGTTCTTC
NA,NA,TRBJ1-4,TRBV20-1,CSAEAYEKLFF,TGCAGTGCTGAAGCTTATGAAAAACTGTTTTTT
NA,many,TRBJ2-2,TRBV6-2/TRBV6-3,CASRTIANTGELFF,TGTGCCAGCAGGACGATCGCGAACACCGGGGAGCTGTTTTTT
TRBD2,many,TRBJ2-2,TRBV11-3,CASSLDRGTSGSSSVNTGELFF,TGTGCCAGCAGCTTAGACCGAGGGACTAGCGGCTCATCAAGCGTGAACACCGGGGAGCTGTTTTTT
NA,many,TRBJ2-2,TRBV18,CASSLRPTGELFF,TGTGCCAGCTCACTCCGTCCCACCGGGGAGCTGTTTTTT
TRBD2,NA,TRBJ2-7,TRBV6-2/TRBV6-3,CASSSGLAGDRYEQYF,TGTGCCAGCAGTTCAGGACTAGCGGGAGATCGCTACGAGCAGTACTTC
NA,many,TRBJ2-1,TRBV5-1,CASSTTPGTVYNEQFF,TGCGCCAGCAGCACCACCCCCGGGACGGTATACAATGAGCAGTTCTTC
NA,NA,TRBJ1-1,TRBV28,CASSLIRAGEAFF,TGTGCCAGCAGTTTAATCCGGGCGGGTGAAGCTTTCTTT
TRBD2,many,TRBJ2-3,TRBV24-1,CATSDPLREGTDTQYF,TGTGCCACCAGTGATCCGCTCCGGGAGGGGACAGATACGCAGTATTTT
NA,many,TRBJ1-4,TRBV28,CASSLRGEREKLFF,TGTGCCAGCAGTTTACGGGGGGAACGTGAAAAACTGTTTTTT
NA,many,TRBJ2-1,TRBV14,CASSQDVRTTYNEQFF,TGTGCCAGCAGCCAAGATGTTCGGACAACCTACAATGAGCAGTTCTTC
TRBD1,NA,TRBJ1-1,TRBV29-1,CSSTQGGMNTEAFF,TGCAGCTCCACACAGGGGGGCATGAACACTGAAGCTTTCTTT
NA,many,TRBJ2-1,TRBV20-1,CSARAGDLVFEQFF,TGCAGTGCTAGAGCGGGGGATCTGGTTTTTGAGCAGTTCTTC
NA,many,TRBJ2-5,TRBV18,CASSRGPRETQYF,TGTGCCAGCTCAAGGGGACCCAGGGAGACCCAGTACTTC
NA,many,TRBJ2-5,TRBV4-1,CASSQDPGRGGTQYF,TGCGCCAGCAGCCAAGATCCAGGGCGCGGCGGGACCCAGTACTTC
NA,many,TRBJ2-2,TRBV13,CASSLGWTRVSAGELFF,TGTGCCAGCAGCTTAGGTTGGACGAGGGTTAGCGCCGGGGAGCTGTTTTTT
TRBD1,NA,TRBJ2-1,TRBV7-6,CASSLATGTPNEQFF,TGTGCCAGCAGCTTAGCGACAGGGACCCCCAATGAGCAGTTCTTC
TRBD1,medium-sized,TRBJ1-2,TRBV6-5,CASSYQTGTGSYGYTF,TGTGCCAGCAGTTACCAGACCGGGACAGGGAGCTATGGCTACACCTTC
NA,many,TRBJ2-5,TRBV20-1,CSASARQETQYF,TGCAGTGCTAGTGCCAGACAAGAGACCCAGTACTTC
NA,few,TRBJ2-1,TRBV7-2,CASSLNSGLSYNEQFF,TGTGCCAGCAGCTTAAACTCGGGTCTCTCCTACAATGAGCAGTTCTTC
TRBD1,NA,TRBJ2-2,TRBV7-9,CASSGWTGVISGELFF,TGTGCCAGCAGCGGATGGACAGGGGTGATATCCGGGGAGCTGTTTTTT
NA,many,TRBJ1-2,TRBV5-6,CASSLAPGTYGYTF,TGTGCCAGCAGCTTGGCCCCGGGCACCTATGGCTACACCTTC
NA,many,TRBJ2-3,TRBV9,CASSVSLPTDTQYF,TGTGCCAGCAGCGTAAGTCTTCCCACAGATACGCAGTATTTT
TRBD1,many,TRBJ1-5,TRBV20-1,CSARDEQGAYSNQPQHF,TGCAGTGCTAGAGATGAACAGGGGGCTTATAGCAATCAGCCCCAGCATTTT
TRBD2,many,TRBJ2-7,TRBV12-3/TRBV12-4,CASRLAASYEQYF,TGTGCCAGCCGGCTAGCGGCTTCCTACGAGCAGTACTTC
TRBD1,few,TRBJ2-7,TRBV7-9,CASSSIGTGIYEQYF,TGTGCCAGCAGCTCCATAGGGACAGGCATCTACGAGCAGTACTTC
NA,NA,TRBJ2-3,TRBV7-9,CASSLRGAGADTQYF,TGTGCCAGCAGCTTACGGGGGGCCGGTGCAGATACGCAGTATTTT
NA,many,TRBJ1-2,TRBV9,CASSGELDYGYTF,TGTGCCAGCAGCGGGGAGCTAGACTATGGCTACACCTTC
NA,many,TRBJ2-1,TRBV20-1,CSARDRDSFNEQFF,TGCAGTGCTAGAGACCGGGATTCCTTCAATGAGCAGTTCTTC
TRBD1,many,TRBJ1-5,TRBV12-3/TRBV12-4,CASSPGGVQPQHF,TGTGCCAGCAGTCCAGGGGGCGTTCAGCCCCAGCATTTT
TRBD2,many,TRBJ2-7,TRBV28,CASSLGGGRTAYEQYF,TGTGCCAGCAGTTTGGGCGGGGGGAGGACTGCCTACGAGCAGTACTTC
NA,many,TRBJ1-2,TRBV29-1,CSPRGVRYGYTF,TGCAGCCCCAGGGGAGTGCGGTACGGCTACACCTTC
NA,NA,TRBJ2-7,TRBV5-4,CASTNQTSMYLCATLLAGGYEQYF,NA
TRBD2,many,TRBJ2-2,TRBV18,CASSPPTSGSTGELFF,TGTGCCAGCTCACCACCGACTAGCGGGAGTACCGGGGAGCTGTTTTTT
TRBD2,NA,TRBJ2-1,TRBV11-3,CASSLGDSGGTNEQFF,TGTGCCAGCAGCTTAGGCGATAGCGGGGGCACCAATGAGCAGTTCTTC
NA,many,TRBJ2-2,TRBV6-8,CASSPGTQDTGELFF,TGTGCCAGCAGTCCCGGGACTCAAGACACCGGGGAGCTGTTTTTT
NA,many,TRBJ1-2,TRBV19,CASSMTTANDGYTF,TGTGCCAGTAGTATGACGACAGCCAATGATGGCTACACCTTC
NA,many,TRBJ1-1,TRBV12-3/TRBV12-4,CASSDPPRRAGPKNTEAFF,TGTGCCAGCAGTGACCCCCCACGTAGGGCAGGGCCGAAGAACACTGAAGCTTTCTTT
TRBD1,NA,TRBJ2-2,TRBV7-8,CASSLARQGAVTGELFF,TGTGCCAGCAGCTTAGCCAGACAGGGGGCTGTCACCGGGGAGCTGTTTTTT
NA,NA,TRBJ2-5,TRBV6-2/TRBV6-3,CASNPTDETQYF,TGTGCCAGCAATCCGACAGACGAGACCCAGTACTTC
NA,many,TRBJ2-3,TRBV5-4,CASSRGRTDTQYF,TGTGCCAGCAGCCGCGGTCGCACAGATACGCAGTATTTT
TRBD2,many,TRBJ2-3,TRBV5-1,CASSPGLAGATDTQYF,TGTGCCAGCAGCCCGGGACTAGCGGGGGCGACAGATACGCAGTATTTT
NA,many,TRBJ1-5,TRBV20-1,CSAPAAGVNQPQHF,TGCAGTGCGCCCGCAGCAGGGGTCAATCAGCCCCAGCATTTT
TRBD1,many,TRBJ2-1,TRBV9,CASSAGTGGPNEQFF,TGTGCCAGCAGCGCTGGGACAGGGGGTCCCAATGAGCAGTTCTTC